This T cell receptor (beta chain) was retrieved from a study of beta chain features in type 1 diabetes. cDNA synthesis used the whole RNA isolate, giving expressed TCRB sequences. TCRdb keeps only in-frame clones here, not all; method: immunoSEQ multiplex PCR. The data show about 180,000 clones, less than 15% seen once. This clone was observed a handful of times. In germline, CDR1 is SQVTM, CDR2 ANQGSEA. Trimming removed 3 bases from V and 7 bases from J, with 10 bases in between. The CDR3 runs 12 residues. This sequence was found in a young woman in good health. The source material was central memory CD4+ T cells from blood. The chain combines TRBV29-1 with TRBJ2-1; D perhaps matches TRBD2 (6 bases). The CDR3 region has the DNA TGCAGCGTTGACGGGAGCGGGAATGAGCAGTTCTTC. It yields the protein CSVDGSGNEQFF.